Below, 2 T cell receptor beta chains from the same sample are listed, as sequenced in a study of OX40 agonist ivuxolimab in advanced cancers. Libraries were prepared by immunoSEQ multiplex PCR; TCRdb keeps only in-frame clonotypes and omits some of them. Found here are 35,000 to 50,000 clones, roughly four fifths of them singletons; the top ten hold roughly 2.7%. The sequenced sample was CD4+ or CD8+ T cells sorted from blood, obtained in a trial of the OX40 agonist ivuxolimab. These receptor sequences come from an adult with an advanced solid tumor such as melanoma, head and neck, liver or kidney cancer.

This chain uses TRBV7-9 with TRBJ1-2; D may be TRBD1 (5 bases). The CDR3 runs 14 residues. The ends were cut back, 4 bases at V and 8 bases at J, with 17 bases in the middle. Looked up from germline, CDR1 is SEHNR and CDR2 is FQNEAQ (reference sequence). For the CDR3, the DNA is TGTGCCAGCAGCTATCGCCCCCAGGGCGACGGCTACACCTTC. Residues: CASSYRPQGDGYTF.

The sample holds one count of this clone. V usage is TRBV11-3 and J usage is TRBJ2-7, with D hard to call. Between the trimmed V and J ends, which lost 0 bases and 5 bases, there was a span of 14 bases. There are 15 residues in the CDR3. Germline CDR1 SGHNT, CDR2 YENEEA. CDR3 DNA: TGTGCCAGCAGCTTAGACCCAGCGAGCGAAAACGAGCAGTACGTC. Protein: CASSLDPASENEQYV.